The source of this T cell receptor (beta chain) is a study of blood T cell repertoires in COVID-19. At the level of the study: Collection of acute and convalescent COVID-19 samples took place in the United States, Italy and Spain.

The assay was immunoSEQ multiplex PCR, and TCRdb's table has in-frame clones only and misses some. The sample yields 250,000 to 300,000 clones, 70% to 90% seen once. CDR3 length equals 13 residues. Trimming shortened V by 2 bases and J by 3 bases, and 7 bases separated the two germline ends. Germline CDR1 reads SEHNR; CDR2 reads FQNEAQ (reference sequence). The sequenced sample was peripheral blood. This chain links TRBV7-9 with TRBJ1-2, with D uncertain. This clonotype was obtained from a man aged 50 to 59 with active or convalescent COVID-19. CDR3: CASSLQQYYGYTF. In DNA form, the CDR3 reads TGTGCCAGCAGCTTACAACAGTACTATGGCTACACCTTC.